This is a list of T cell receptor beta chains from one sample in a study of cytomegalovirus exposure and HLA in healthy donors. The repertoire was sequenced with immunoSEQ multiplex PCR; TCRdb's copy has only in-frame clones and lacks some. The data show over 150,000 clones, roughly 80% seen once. The sequencing input was PBMCs. These receptors came from a woman in her 50s in good health and CMV-seronegative. CDR3s include the opening cysteine and the closing phenylalanine or tryptophan. D genes are given only for firm matches. Expanded clones get a size class; other rows say once, few or many, or leave the size out.

d_call	j_call	clone_size	v_call	cdr3_aa	cdr3_nt
TRBD2	TRBJ2-7	NA	TRBV4-1	CASSQVGREGSYEQYF	TGCGCCAGCAGCCAAGTGGGGCGGGAGGGCTCCTACGAGCAGTACTTC
TRBD1	TRBJ2-2	NA	TRBV5-4	CASNSQGAVTGELFF	TGTGCCAGCAACTCCCAGGGGGCGGTCACCGGGGAGCTGTTTTTT
NA	TRBJ2-7	NA	TRBV19	CASSIVQRAPYEQYF	TGTGCCAGTAGTATAGTCCAGAGGGCTCCGTACGAGCAGTACTTC
NA	TRBJ2-1	NA	TRBV4-3	CASSQEQRGTYNEQFF	TGCGCCAGCAGCCAAGAGCAACGGGGTACCTACAATGAGCAGTTCTTC
NA	TRBJ1-2	NA	TRBV6-1	CASSKSGLLYGYTF	TGTGCCAGCAGTAAGTCCGGTCTCCTCTATGGCTACACCTTC
TRBD2	TRBJ2-5	NA	TRBV2	CASSVLAGGETQYF	TGTGCCAGCAGTGTTTTAGCGGGTGGAGAGACCCAGTACTTC
NA	TRBJ2-6	NA	TRBV7-2	CASSPIESGANVLTF	TGTGCCAGCAGCCCCATTGAGTCAGGGGCCAACGTCCTGACTTTC
TRBD1	TRBJ1-2	NA	TRBV4-2	CASSYDRGNRGYTF	TGTGCCAGCAGCTACGACAGGGGTAATCGTGGCTACACCTTC
TRBD1	TRBJ1-4	NA	TRBV19	CASWGQGGEKLFF	TGTGCCAGCTGGGGACAGGGTGGAGAAAAACTGTTTTTT
TRBD1	TRBJ1-2	NA	TRBV28	CASSLGRDRDFIDYGYTF	TGTGCCAGCAGTTTAGGGAGGGACAGGGACTTTATTGACTATGGCTACACCTTC
TRBD1	TRBJ1-4	once	TRBV2	CASSERGQSFAGEKLFF	TGTGCCAGCAGTGAAAGGGGACAGTCCTTTGCTGGTGAAAAACTGTTTTTT
NA	TRBJ1-1	few	TRBV27	CASSLEGWTEAFF	TGTGCCAGCAGTTTGGAGGGTTGGACTGAAGCTTTCTTT
NA	TRBJ1-3	NA	TRBV18	CASSPPSLDPSGNTIYF	TGTGCCAGCTCACCACCATCCCTAGACCCCTCTGGAAACACCATATATTTT
TRBD1	TRBJ1-1	few	TRBV13	CASTVDRGTEAFF	TGTGCCAGCACTGTGGACAGGGGCACTGAAGCTTTCTTT
TRBD1	TRBJ2-7	few	TRBV5-4	CASSRQGAKRPWEQYF	TGTGCCAGCAGCCGACAGGGGGCAAAGAGGCCTTGGGAGCAGTACTTC
TRBD1	TRBJ1-5	NA	TRBV9	CASSVEGPGQILDDQPQHF	TGTGCCAGCAGCGTAGAAGGGCCGGGACAGATATTGGATGATCAGCCCCAGCATTTT
TRBD2	TRBJ2-2	NA	TRBV6-6	CASSLASGITGELFF	TGTGCCAGCAGTTTGGCTAGCGGGATCACCGGGGAGCTGTTTTTT
NA	TRBJ2-7	NA	TRBV7-2	CASSLFISDSHSYEQYF	TGTGCCAGCAGCTTATTCATCTCGGACTCTCACTCCTACGAGCAGTACTTC
NA	TRBJ2-2	once	TRBV30	CAWSTGLSSGELFF	TGTGCCTGGAGTACAGGGCTCTCCTCCGGGGAGCTGTTTTTT
NA	TRBJ2-1	few	TRBV4-1	CASSQDHQGSDEQFF	TGCGCCAGCAGCCAAGATCATCAGGGGTCGGATGAGCAGTTCTTC
TRBD1	TRBJ1-2	NA	TRBV13	CASSLGRALQGGYTF	TGTGCCAGCAGCTTAGGGAGGGCTCTACAGGGGGGCTACACCTTC
NA	TRBJ2-5	NA	TRBV27	CASSGPGLETQYF	TGTGCCAGCAGTGGCCCAGGGCTGGAGACCCAGTACTTC
NA	TRBJ2-7	NA	TRBV19	CASSTQGTSYEQYF	TGTGCCAGTAGTACACAGGGGACTTCCTACGAGCAGTACTTC
TRBD2	TRBJ2-3	NA	TRBV29-1	CSVEAAGGTDTQYF	TGCAGCGTTGAAGCAGCGGGAGGCACAGATACGCAGTATTTT
NA	TRBJ1-3	NA	TRBV7-2	CASSRGRTGNTIYF	TGTGCCAGCAGCCGCGGGAGGACTGGAAACACCATATATTTT
TRBD2	TRBJ2-5	NA	TRBV30	CAWRKGAGGVETQYF	TGTGCCTGGAGGAAGGGGGCGGGAGGGGTGGAGACCCAGTACTTC
TRBD1	TRBJ2-7	NA	TRBV7-9	CASSFRTGEFEQYF	TGTGCCAGCAGCTTTCGGACAGGGGAATTCGAGCAGTACTTC
NA	TRBJ2-3	NA	TRBV5-1	CASSRGLGDTQYF	TGCGCCAGCAGCAGGGGTCTGGGAGATACGCAGTATTTT
TRBD1	TRBJ2-1	NA	TRBV7-2	CASRPGGRSYNEQFF	TGTGCCAGCAGACCAGGGGGTAGATCCTACAATGAGCAGTTCTTC
NA	TRBJ2-3	NA	TRBV5-5	CASSLVGGSSTDTQYF	TGTGCCAGCAGCTTGGTGGGCGGGTCGAGCACAGATACGCAGTATTTT
NA	TRBJ1-2	NA	TRBV14	CASSQKGGSLSYTF	TGTGCCAGCAGCCAGAAGGGAGGGTCATTGAGCTACACCTTC
NA	TRBJ2-1	once	TRBV29-1	CSVAGLDNEQFF	TGCAGCGTTGCAGGGTTGGACAATGAGCAGTTCTTC
NA	TRBJ1-2	once	TRBV7-9	CASSHKGGEHPYGYTF	TGTGCCAGCAGCCATAAGGGGGGGGAACACCCCTATGGCTACACCTTC
TRBD1	TRBJ2-5	NA	TRBV19	CASSIPSTGNVEETQYF	TGTGCCAGTAGTATCCCGTCGACAGGGAATGTGGAAGAGACCCAGTACTTC
NA	TRBJ1-2	NA	TRBV5-1	CASSLGNDGYTF	TGCGCCAGCAGCTTGGGTAATGATGGCTACACCTTC
NA	TRBJ2-5	NA	TRBV15	CATSRDSRGETQYF	TGTGCCACCAGCAGAGATAGCAGGGGAGAGACCCAGTACTTC
NA	TRBJ1-1	NA	TRBV6-5	CASMAENLGTEAFF	TGTGCCAGCATGGCGGAGAACCTCGGCACTGAAGCTTTCTTT
NA	TRBJ2-7	few	TRBV11-2	CASSLMPASSYEQYF	TGTGCCAGCAGCTTAATGCCGGCTAGCTCCTACGAGCAGTACTTC
TRBD1	TRBJ2-5	NA	TRBV5-6	CASSAFARGIGQETQYF	TGTGCCAGCAGCGCCTTTGCCAGGGGGATCGGTCAAGAGACCCAGTACTTC
TRBD1	TRBJ2-1	NA	TRBV9	CASSFDGTVYNEQFF	TGTGCCAGCAGCTTCGACGGGACAGTGTACAATGAGCAGTTCTTC